The T cell receptor (beta chain) described here comes from a study of cytomegalovirus exposure and HLA in healthy donors. Germline CDR1 reads SNHLY; CDR2 reads FYNNEI. The CDR3 is 13 residues long. V lost 4 bases to trimming and J lost 6 bases, with 11 bases between them. Profiled with immunoSEQ multiplex PCR; TCRdb holds only in-frame clones, not every one. This sample carries about 280,000 clones, approximately 88% of them seen once, and the ten largest clones take approximately 0.9%. This clone was observed a single time. The chain is built from TRBV2 and TRBJ2-3, with a tentative D call TRBD2 (6 bases). Material for sequencing was PBMCs. The sequence came from a woman aged 18-35 years in good health and CMV-seronegative. CDR3 loop: CASSAGRRDTQYF. The CDR3 nucleotides are TGTGCCAGCAGTGCTGGGAGGCGGGATACGCAGTATTTT.